This record looks at one TCR beta chain sequence and its context. No antigen is known for it. 60 Vbeta and 13 Jbeta primers were used in PCR. Assay: immunoSEQ multiplex PCR; the TCRdb copy retains only in-frame clones and omits some. The sample carries 140,000 to 150,000 clones, about two thirds recorded once. The CDR3 contains 15 residues. The V and J ends lost 3 bases and 5 bases respectively, with 11 bases between them. The germline gives CDR1 SGHTA, CDR2 FQGNSA. The data originate from a study of cytomegalovirus exposure and HLA in healthy donors. Study findings and constraints: The study labeled about 160 TCR beta chains cytomegalovirus-associated.

The sequence was obtained from a woman between 18 and 29 years old in good health and CMV-seronegative. The sample was PBMCs. V is TRBV7-2 and J is TRBJ1-6, with a tentative D call TRBD1 (5 bases). As DNA, the CDR3 is TGTGCCAGCAGCTTTCAGGGTCGTCATAATTCACCCCTCCACTTT. Translating gives CASSFQGRHNSPLHF.